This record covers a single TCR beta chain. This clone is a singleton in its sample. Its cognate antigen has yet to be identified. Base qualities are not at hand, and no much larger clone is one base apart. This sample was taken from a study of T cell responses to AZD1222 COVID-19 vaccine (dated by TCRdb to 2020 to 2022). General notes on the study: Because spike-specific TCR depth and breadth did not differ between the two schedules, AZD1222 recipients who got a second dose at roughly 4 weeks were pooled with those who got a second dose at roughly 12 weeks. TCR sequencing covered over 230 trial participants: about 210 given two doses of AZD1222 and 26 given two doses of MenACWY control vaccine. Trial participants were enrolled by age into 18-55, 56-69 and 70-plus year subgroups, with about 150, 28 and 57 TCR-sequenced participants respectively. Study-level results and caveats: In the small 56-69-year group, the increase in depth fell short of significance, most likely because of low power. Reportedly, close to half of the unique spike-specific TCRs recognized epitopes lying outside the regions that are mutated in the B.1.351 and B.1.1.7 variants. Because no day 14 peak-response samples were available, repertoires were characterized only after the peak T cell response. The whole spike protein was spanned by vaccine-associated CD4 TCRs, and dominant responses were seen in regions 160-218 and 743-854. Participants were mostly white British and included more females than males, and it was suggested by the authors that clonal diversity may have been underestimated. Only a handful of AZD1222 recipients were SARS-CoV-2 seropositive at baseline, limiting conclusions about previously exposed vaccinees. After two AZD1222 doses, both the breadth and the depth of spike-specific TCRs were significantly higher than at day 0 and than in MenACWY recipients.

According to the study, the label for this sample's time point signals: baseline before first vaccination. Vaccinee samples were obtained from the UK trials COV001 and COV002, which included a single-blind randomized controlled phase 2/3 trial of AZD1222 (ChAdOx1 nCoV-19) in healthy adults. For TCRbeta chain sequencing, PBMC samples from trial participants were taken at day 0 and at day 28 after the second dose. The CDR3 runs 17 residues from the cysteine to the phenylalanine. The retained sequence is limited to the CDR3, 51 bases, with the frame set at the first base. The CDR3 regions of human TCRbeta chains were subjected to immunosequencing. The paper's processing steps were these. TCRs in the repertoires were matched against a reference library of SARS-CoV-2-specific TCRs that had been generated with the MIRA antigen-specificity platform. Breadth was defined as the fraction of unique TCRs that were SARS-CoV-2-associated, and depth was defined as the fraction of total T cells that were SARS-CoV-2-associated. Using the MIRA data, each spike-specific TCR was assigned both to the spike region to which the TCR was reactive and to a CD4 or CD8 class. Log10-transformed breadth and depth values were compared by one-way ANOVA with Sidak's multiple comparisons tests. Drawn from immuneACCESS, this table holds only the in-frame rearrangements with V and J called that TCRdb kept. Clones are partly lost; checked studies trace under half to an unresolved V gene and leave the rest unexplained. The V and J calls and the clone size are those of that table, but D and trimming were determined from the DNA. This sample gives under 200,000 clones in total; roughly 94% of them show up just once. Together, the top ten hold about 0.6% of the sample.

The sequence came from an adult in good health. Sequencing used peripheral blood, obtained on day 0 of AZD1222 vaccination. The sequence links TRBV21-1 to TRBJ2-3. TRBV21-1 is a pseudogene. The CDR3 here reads CASSKAIGIPSTDTQYF. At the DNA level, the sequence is TGTGCCAGCAGCAAAGCGATAGGGATTCCTAGCACAGATACGCAGTATTTT.